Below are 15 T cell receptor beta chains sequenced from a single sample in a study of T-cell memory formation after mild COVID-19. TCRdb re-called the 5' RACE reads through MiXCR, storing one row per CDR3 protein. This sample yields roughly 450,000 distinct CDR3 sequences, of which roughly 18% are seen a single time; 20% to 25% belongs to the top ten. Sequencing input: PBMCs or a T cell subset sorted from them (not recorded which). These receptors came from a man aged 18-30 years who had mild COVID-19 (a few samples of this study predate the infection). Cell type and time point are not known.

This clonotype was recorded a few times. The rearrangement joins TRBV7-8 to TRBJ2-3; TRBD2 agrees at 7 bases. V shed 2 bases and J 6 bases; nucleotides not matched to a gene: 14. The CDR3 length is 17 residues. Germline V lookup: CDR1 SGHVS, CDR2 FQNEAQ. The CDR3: CASSLPYIGLVSDTQYF. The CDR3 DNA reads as TGTGCCAGCAGCTTACCCTATATCGGACTAGTTTCGGATACGCAGTATTTT.

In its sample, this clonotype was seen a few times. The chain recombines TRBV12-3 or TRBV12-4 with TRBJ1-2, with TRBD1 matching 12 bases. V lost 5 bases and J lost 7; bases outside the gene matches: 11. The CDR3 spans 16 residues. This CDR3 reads CASSPGQGAPRGGYTF. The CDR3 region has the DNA TGTGCCAGCAGTCCGGGACAGGGGGCGCCCCGGGGTGGCTACACCTTC.

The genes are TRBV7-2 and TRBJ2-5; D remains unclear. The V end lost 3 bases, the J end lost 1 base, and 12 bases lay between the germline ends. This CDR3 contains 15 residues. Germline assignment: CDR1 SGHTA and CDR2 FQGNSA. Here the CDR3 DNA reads TGTGCCAGCAGCTTCCCGCGGTGGCTCCAAGAGACCCAGTACTTC. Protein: CASSFPRWLQETQYF.

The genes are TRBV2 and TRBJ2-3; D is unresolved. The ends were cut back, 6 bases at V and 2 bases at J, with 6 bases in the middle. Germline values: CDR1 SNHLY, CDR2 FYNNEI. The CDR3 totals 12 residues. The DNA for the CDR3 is TGTGCCAGCAGGGTGTACACAGATACGCAGTATTTT. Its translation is CASRVYTDTQYF.

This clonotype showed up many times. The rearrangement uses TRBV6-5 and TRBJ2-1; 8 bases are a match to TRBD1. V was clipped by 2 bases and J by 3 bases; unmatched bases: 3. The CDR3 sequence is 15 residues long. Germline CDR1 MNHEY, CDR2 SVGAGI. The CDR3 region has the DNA TGTGCCAGCAGTTACGCGACAGGGGTCTACAATGAGCAGTTCTTC. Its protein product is CASSYATGVYNEQFF.

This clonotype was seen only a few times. The CDR3: CASSLFFGTGGLKQYF. Here the CDR3 DNA reads TGTGCCAGCAGCTTGTTTTTTGGGACAGGGGGCTTGAAGCAGTACTTC. The V and J genes are TRBV5-6 and TRBJ2-7; 12 bases fit TRBD1. Trimming cost V 1 base and J 8 bases; bases outside gene matches: 10. The germline gives CDR1 SGHDT, CDR2 YYEEEE. The CDR3 is 16 residues long. Together with reference TRBV5-6 and TRBJ2-7, the CDR3 gives the full variable domain: DAGVTQSPTHLIKTRGQQVTLRCSPKSGHDTVSWYQQALGQGPQFIFQYYEEEERQRGNFPDRFSGHQFPNYSSELNVNALLLGDSALYLCASSLFFGTGGLKQYFGPGTRLTVT.

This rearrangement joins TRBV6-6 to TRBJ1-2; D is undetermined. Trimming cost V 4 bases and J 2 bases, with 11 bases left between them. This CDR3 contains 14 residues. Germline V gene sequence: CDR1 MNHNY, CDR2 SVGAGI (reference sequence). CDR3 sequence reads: CASSSNSLNYGYTF. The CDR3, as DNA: TGTGCCAGCAGTTCGAACAGCCTCAACTATGGCTACACCTTC.

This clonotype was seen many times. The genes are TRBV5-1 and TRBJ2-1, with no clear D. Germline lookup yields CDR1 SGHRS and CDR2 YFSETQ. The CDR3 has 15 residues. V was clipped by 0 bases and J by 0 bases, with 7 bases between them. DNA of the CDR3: TGCGCCAGCAGCTTGGCCGTTAGCTCCTACAATGAGCAGTTCTTC. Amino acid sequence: CASSLAVSSYNEQFF.

The CDR3 sequence: CASTRTRGAWTPLHF. In nucleotides, the CDR3 is TGTGCCAGCACCCGCACCCGGGGGGCCTGGACACCCCTCCACTTT. This sequence joins TRBV12-3 or TRBV12-4 and TRBJ1-6; tentatively, D is TRBD1 (6 bases). The CDR3 loop spans 15 amino acids. Trimming shortened V by 7 bases and J by 11 bases, and 21 bases separated the two germline ends.

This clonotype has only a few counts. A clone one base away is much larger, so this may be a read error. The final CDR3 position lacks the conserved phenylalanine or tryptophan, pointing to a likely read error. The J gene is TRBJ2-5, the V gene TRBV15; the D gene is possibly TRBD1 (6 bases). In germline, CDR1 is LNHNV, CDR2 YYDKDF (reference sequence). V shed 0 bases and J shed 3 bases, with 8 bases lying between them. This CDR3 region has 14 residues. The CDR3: CATSREDRKETQYL. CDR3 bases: TGTGCCACCAGCAGAGAGGACAGAAAAGAGACCCAGTACTTA.

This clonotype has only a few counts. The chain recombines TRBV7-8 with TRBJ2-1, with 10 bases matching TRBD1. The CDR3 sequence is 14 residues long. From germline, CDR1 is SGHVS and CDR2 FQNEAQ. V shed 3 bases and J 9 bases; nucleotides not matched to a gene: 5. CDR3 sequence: CASSFRQGASEQFF. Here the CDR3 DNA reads TGTGCCAGCAGCTTCCGACAGGGGGCCTCTGAGCAGTTCTTC.

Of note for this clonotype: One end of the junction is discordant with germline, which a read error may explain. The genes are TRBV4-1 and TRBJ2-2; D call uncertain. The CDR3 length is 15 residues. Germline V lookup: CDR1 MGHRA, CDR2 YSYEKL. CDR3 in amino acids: CASSQEAAATRELFF. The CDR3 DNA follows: TGCGCCAGCAGCCAAGAAGCTGCGGCCACCAGGGAGCTGTTTTTT.

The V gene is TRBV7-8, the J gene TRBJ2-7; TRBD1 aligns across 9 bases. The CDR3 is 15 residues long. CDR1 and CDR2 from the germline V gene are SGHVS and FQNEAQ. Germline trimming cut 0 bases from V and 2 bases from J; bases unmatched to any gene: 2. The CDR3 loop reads CASSLAQGAAYEQYF. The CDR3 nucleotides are TGTGCCAGCAGCTTAGCACAGGGGGCCGCCTACGAGCAGTACTTC.

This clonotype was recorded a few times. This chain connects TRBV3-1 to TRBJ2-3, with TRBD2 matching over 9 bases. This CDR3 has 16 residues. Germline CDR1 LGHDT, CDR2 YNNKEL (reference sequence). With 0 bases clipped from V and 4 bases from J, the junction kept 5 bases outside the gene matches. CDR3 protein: CASSQEGGGASDTQYF. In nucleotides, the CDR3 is TGTGCCAGCAGCCAAGAGGGCGGGGGGGCGTCAGATACGCAGTATTTT.

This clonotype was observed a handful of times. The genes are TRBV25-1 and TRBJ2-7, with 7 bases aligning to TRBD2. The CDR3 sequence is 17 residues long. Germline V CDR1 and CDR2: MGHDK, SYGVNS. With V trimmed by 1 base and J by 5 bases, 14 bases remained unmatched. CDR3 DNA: TGTGCCAGCAGTGAATGGAGCGGGACCCGCCCTTCTAACGAGCAGTACTTC. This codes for CASSEWSGTRPSNEQYF.